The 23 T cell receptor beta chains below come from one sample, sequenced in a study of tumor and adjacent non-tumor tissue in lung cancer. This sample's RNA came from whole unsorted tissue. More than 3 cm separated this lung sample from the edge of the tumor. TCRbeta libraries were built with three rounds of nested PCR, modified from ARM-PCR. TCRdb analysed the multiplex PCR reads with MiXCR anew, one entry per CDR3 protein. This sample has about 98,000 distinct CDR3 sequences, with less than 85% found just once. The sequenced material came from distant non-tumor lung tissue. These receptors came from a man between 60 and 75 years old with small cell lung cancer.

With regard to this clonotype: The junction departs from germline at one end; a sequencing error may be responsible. CDR3 nucleotides: TGCGCCAGCAGCTTGGACAGGAGAAACACAGATCCGCAGTATTTT. Translating it yields CASSLDRRNTDPQYF. The chain recombines TRBV5-1 with TRBJ2-3, with TRBD1 as a possible D gene (5 bases). CDR1 is SGHRS, CDR2 YFSETQ, per germline. This CDR3 spans 15 amino acids.

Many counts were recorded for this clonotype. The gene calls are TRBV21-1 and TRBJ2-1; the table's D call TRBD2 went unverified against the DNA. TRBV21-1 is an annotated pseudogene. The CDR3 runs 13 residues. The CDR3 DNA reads TGTGCCAGCGAAGAGGAGGTGTACAATGAGCAGTTCTTC. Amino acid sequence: CASEEEVYNEQFF.

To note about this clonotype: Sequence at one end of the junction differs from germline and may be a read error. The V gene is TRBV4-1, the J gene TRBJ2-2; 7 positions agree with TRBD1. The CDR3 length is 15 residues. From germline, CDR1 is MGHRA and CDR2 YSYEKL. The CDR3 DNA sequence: TGCGCCAGCAGCAGCAGGGGGATCTATACCGAGGAGCTGTTTTTT. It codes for CASSSRGIYTEELFF.

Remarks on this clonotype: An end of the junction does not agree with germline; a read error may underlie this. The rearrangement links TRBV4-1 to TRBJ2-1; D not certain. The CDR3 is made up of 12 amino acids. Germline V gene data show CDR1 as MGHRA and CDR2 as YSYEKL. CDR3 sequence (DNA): TGCGTCAGCAGCCCCACATACAATGAGCAGTTTTTC. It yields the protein CVSSPTYNEQFF.

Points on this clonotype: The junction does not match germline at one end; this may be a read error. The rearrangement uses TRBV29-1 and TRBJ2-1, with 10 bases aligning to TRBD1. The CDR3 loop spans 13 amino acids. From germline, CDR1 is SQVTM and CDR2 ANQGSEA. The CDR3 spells CSVAGTGDNQLFF. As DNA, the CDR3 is TGTAGCGTTGCAGGGACAGGGGACAATCAGCTGTTCTTC.

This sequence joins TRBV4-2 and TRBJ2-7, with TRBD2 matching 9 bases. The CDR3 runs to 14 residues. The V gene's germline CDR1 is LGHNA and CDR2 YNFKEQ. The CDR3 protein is CTISHSGSRNEQYF. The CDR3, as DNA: TGTACCATCAGCCATAGCGGGAGTAGGAACGAGCAGTACTTC.

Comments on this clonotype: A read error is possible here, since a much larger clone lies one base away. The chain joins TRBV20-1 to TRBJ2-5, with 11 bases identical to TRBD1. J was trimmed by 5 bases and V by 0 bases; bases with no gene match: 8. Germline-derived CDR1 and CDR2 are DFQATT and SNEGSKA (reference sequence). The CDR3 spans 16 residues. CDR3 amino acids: CSAREDRGRWEETQYF. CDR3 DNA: TGCAGTGCTAGAGAGGACAGGGGGCGATGGGAGGAGACCCAGTACTTC.

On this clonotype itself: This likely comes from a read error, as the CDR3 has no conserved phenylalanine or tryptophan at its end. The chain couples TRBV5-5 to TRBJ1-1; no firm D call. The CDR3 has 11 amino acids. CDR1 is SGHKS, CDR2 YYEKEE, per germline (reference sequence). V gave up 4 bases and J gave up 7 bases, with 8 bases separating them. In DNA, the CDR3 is TGTGCCAGCAGCCTGTTAAATGAAGCTTTCATT. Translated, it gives CASSLLNEAFI.

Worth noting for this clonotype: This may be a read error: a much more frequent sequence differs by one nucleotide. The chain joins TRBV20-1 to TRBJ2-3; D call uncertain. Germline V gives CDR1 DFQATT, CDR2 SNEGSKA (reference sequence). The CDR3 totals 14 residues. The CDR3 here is CSGRDPITADTQYF. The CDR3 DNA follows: TGCAGTGGTAGAGATCCGATTACGGCCGATACGCAGTATTTT.

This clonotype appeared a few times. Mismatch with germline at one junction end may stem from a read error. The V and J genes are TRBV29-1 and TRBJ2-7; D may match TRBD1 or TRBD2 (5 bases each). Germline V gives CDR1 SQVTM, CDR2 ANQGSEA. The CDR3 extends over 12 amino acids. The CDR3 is CSARDASYEQYF. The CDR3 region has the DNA TGCAGTGCCCGGGACGCCTCCTACGAGCAATACTTC.

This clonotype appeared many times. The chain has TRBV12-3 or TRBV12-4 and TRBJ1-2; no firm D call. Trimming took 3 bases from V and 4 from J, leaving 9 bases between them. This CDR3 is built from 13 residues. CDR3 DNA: TGTGCCAGCAGTTTCGGCAGCTCCTATGGCTACACCTTC. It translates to CASSFGSSYGYTF.

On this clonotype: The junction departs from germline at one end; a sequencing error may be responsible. CDR3 DNA sequence: TGCGCCAGCAGTGATCGAGTGGGAGCTTACAATGAGCCGTTCTTC. Encoded protein: CASSDRVGAYNEPFF. This sequence joins TRBV10-1 and TRBJ2-1, with D perhaps TRBD2 (5 bases). This CDR3 region has 15 residues. Germline CDR1 and CDR2: WNHNN and SYGVQD (reference sequence).

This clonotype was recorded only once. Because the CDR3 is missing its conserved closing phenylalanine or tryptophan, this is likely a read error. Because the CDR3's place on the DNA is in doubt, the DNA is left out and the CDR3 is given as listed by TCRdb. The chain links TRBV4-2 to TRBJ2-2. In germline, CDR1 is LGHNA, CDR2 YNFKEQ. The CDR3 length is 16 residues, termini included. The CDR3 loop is CASSQDLRVNTGELYL.

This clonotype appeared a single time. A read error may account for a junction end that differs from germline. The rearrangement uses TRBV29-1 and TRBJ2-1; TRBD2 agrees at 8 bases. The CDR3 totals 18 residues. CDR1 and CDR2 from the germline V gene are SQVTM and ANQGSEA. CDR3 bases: TGCAGCGTTACTGGGGGGCTAACGGGAGGGAGCTCCTACAATAAGCAGTTCTTC. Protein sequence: CSVTGGLTGGSSYNKQFF.

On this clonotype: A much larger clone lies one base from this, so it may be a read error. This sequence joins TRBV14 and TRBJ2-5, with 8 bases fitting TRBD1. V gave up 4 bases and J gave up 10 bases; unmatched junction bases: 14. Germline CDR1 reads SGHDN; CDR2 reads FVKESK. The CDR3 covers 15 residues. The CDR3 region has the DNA TGTGCCAGCAGCCGTCCCGGGACAGGCTTCGGGATCCAGTACTTC. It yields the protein CASSRPGTGFGIQYF.

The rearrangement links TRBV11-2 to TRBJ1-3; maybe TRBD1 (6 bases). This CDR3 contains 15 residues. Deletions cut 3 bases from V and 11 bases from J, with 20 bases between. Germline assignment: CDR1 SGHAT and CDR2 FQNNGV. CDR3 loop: CASSFGGGAGKPIYF. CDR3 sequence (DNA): TGTGCCAGCAGCTTTGGGGGGGGCGCTGGAAAGCCCATATATTTT.

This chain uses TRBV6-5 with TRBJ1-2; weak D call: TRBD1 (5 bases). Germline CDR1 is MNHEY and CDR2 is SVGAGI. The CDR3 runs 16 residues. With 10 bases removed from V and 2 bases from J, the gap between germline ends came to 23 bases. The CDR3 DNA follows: TGTGCCAACACCCCCGTCACCGGGAAGGGGAACTATGGCTACACCTTC. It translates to CANTPVTGKGNYGYTF.

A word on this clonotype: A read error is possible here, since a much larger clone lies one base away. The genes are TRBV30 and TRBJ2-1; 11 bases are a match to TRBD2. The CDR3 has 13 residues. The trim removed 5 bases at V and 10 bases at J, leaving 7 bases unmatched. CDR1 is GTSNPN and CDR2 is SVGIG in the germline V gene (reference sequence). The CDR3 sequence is CAWVLAGGSEQFF. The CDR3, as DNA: TGTGCCTGGGTCCTAGCGGGAGGCTCAGAGCAGTTCTTC.

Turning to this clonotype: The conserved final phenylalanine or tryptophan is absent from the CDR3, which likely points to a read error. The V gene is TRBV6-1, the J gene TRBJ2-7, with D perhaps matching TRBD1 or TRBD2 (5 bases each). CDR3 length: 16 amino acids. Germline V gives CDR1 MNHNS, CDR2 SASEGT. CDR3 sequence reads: CASSEIGTAFSYEQYL. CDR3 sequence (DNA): TGTGCCAGTAGTGAGATCGGGACCGCCTTCTCCTACGAGCAGTACCTC.

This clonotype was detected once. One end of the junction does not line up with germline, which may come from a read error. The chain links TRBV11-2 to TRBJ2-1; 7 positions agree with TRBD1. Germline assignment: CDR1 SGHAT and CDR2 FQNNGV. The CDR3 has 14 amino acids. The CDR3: CARSSETGLVEQFF. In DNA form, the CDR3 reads TGTGCCCGCAGCTCAGAGACAGGGTTGGTTGAGCAGTTCTTC.

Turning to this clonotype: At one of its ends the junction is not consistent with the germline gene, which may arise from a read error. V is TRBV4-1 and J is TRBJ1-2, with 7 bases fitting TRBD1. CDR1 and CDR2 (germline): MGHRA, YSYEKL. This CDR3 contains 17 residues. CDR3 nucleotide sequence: TGTGCCAGCAGCCACGAAGGAGAGCAGGGGGTCCAATATGGCTACACCTTC. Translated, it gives CASSHEGEQGVQYGYTF.

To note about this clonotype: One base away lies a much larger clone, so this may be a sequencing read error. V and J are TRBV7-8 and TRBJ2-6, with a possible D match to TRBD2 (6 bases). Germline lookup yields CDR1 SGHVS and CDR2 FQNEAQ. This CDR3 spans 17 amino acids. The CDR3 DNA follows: TGTGCCTGCAGCCCCCGGGACTGGGTCTCTGGGGCCAACGTCCTGACTTTC. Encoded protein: CACSPRDWVSGANVLTF.

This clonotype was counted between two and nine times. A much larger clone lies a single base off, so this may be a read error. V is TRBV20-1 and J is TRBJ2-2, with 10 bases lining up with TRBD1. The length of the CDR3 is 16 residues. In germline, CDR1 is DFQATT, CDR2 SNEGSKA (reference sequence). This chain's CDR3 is CSARDRDRGDTGELLF. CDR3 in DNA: TGCAGTGCTAGAGACCGGGACAGGGGAGACACCGGGGAGCTGTTGTTT.